This record concerns one T cell receptor (beta chain) sequence. This record comes from a study of shared clonotypes between healthy human individuals. Splitting the CD4+ cells yielded a CD45RA+ naive subset and a CD45RA-negative memory subset. The method was immunoSEQ multiplex PCR; TCRdb's version includes in-frame clones alone and lacks a portion of them. The sample has fewer than 1.4 million clones, approximately 78% seen once. The junction had 9 bases not matched to a gene; V was cut back by 5 bases and J by 6 bases. The CDR3 loop spans 16 amino acids. CDR1 is SGHTA, CDR2 FQGTGA, per germline. The clonotype was recovered from a man younger than 35 in good health. Some clones in this sample may be carry-over from other donors' samples. The specimen was memory CD4+ T cells from PBMCs. Described subset: CD45RA-negative fraction. This rearrangement joins TRBV7-3 to TRBJ2-2; 10 bases match TRBD1. For the CDR3, the DNA is TGTGCCAGCAGCAGGAGTCGGGACAGGGGCGCCGGGGAGCTGTTTTTT. It specifies CASSRSRDRGAGELFF.